The 4 T cell receptor beta chains below come from one sample, sequenced in a study of control samples from healthy donors and cancer patients. TCRdb's table, derived via immunoSEQ multiplex PCR, lists solely in-frame clones and lacks some. The sample has roughly 180,000 clones; more than 85% are singletons. The sequenced sample was blood. Source of these receptors: a woman aged 40 to 49 in good health.

This rearrangement joins TRBV5-4 to TRBJ1-2; tentatively, D is TRBD1 (5 bases). V dropped 2 bases and J dropped 8 bases, with 13 bases sitting between them. Germline V gene lookup returns CDR1 SGHNT and CDR2 YYREEE (reference sequence). The CDR3 is 13 residues long. The DNA of the CDR3 is TGTGCCAGCAGCTTCCAGGGATCGAGAGGCTACACCTTC. This encodes CASSFQGSRGYTF.

This chain connects TRBV6-4 to TRBJ1-1, with D tentatively TRBD1 (6 bases). Germline CDR1 reads MRHNA; CDR2 reads SNTAGT. V was clipped by 6 bases and J by 5 bases, with 16 bases between them. CDR3 length: 14 amino acids. The CDR3 spells CASSQQGGTTEAFF. CDR3 nucleotides: TGTGCCAGCAGCCAACAGGGAGGAACAACTGAAGCTTTCTTT.

This chain uses TRBV6-2 or TRBV6-3 with TRBJ1-1, with no clear D. Per germline, CDR1 MNHEY and CDR2 SVGEGT. This CDR3 is built from 15 residues. V lost 2 bases, J lost 1 base, and 11 bases lay in between. This CDR3 reads CASSYGQLENTEAFF. The CDR3 region has the DNA TGTGCCAGCAGTTACGGGCAGTTGGAGAACACTGAAGCTTTCTTT.

This sequence joins TRBV6-5 and TRBJ2-3; 7 bases match TRBD1. This CDR3 region has 15 residues. The V segment lost 6 bases and the J segment 0 bases; nucleotides outside the gene matches: 6. Germline V gene sequence: CDR1 MNHEY, CDR2 SVGAGI. The CDR3 loop reads CASRPRQGSTDTQYF. Written as DNA, the CDR3 is TGTGCCAGCAGGCCCCGACAGGGCAGCACAGATACGCAGTATTTT.